One and the same sample provided the 10 T cell receptor beta chains below, sequenced in a study of blood T cell repertoires in COVID-19 (dated by TCRdb to the early 2020s). Libraries were made using the immunoSEQ multiplex PCR assay. Imported from immuneACCESS, the table was reduced by TCRdb to in-frame sequences with V and J called. These copies leave out some clones; in studies compared against another copy, an unresolved V gene accounts for under half, and the cause of the remainder is not known. For this sample the table gives 50,000 to 75,000 clones, of which around 70% were detected only once. The ten largest make up roughly 18% of the sample. Input material: peripheral blood. The receptors derive from a woman between 45 and 65 years old with active or convalescent COVID-19.

The table lists this clone with a count of one. The chain uses TRBV7-2 and TRBJ1-1; D gene unclear. Germline V lookup: CDR1 SGHTA, CDR2 FQGNSA. The CDR3 sequence is 13 residues long. The V end lost 1 base, the J end lost 1 base, and 4 bases lay between the germline ends. The CDR3 coding sequence is TGTGCCAGCAGCTTAGGGCAGAACACTGAAGCTTTCTTT. Its protein product is CASSLGQNTEAFF.

The V and J genes are TRBV6-5 and TRBJ2-2, with D possibly being TRBD1 (5 bases). The CDR3 runs to 15 residues. Looked up from germline, CDR1 is MNHEY and CDR2 is SVGAGI. The V and J ends lost 2 bases and 5 bases respectively, with 12 bases between them. As DNA, the CDR3 is TGTGCCAGCAGTTACGGGCAGGGTGGAACCGGGGAGCTGTTTTTT. Residues: CASSYGQGGTGELFF.

The V gene is TRBV12-2, the J gene TRBJ2-3; the DNA was not used to check the table's D call, TRBD2. TRBV12-2 is a recognized pseudogene. This CDR3 has 14 amino acids. DNA of the CDR3: TGTGCAAGTAGGGGGGGATTTACCACAGATACGCAGTATTTT. The encoded protein is CASRGGFTTDTQYF.

This chain joins TRBV2 and TRBJ2-1; tentatively, D is TRBD1 (6 bases). CDR1 SNHLY and CDR2 FYNNEI come from the germline V gene. V gave up 3 bases and J gave up 6 bases, with 15 bases separating them. The CDR3 is 15 amino acids. DNA of the CDR3: TGTGCCAGCAGTGATGTGAGGGGGTACGCCAATGAGCAGTTCTTC. Protein: CASSDVRGYANEQFF.

The chain recombines TRBV19 with TRBJ2-2, with a tentative D call TRBD2 (5 bases). CDR1 LNHDA and CDR2 SQIVND come from the germline V gene (reference sequence). The CDR3 consists of 16 residues. The V and J ends lost 5 bases and 5 bases respectively, with 18 bases between them. The CDR3, as DNA: TGTGCCAGTAGTCCTCTAGCTCCTGTTTGGACCGGGGAGCTGTTTTTT. Protein sequence: CASSPLAPVWTGELFF.

The rearrangement uses TRBV5-4 and TRBJ2-5; D gene ambiguous. There are 14 residues in the CDR3. The germline gives CDR1 SGHNT, CDR2 YYREEE (reference sequence). Trimming removed 2 bases from V and 1 base from J, with 9 bases in between. The CDR3 DNA follows: TGTGCCAGCAGCTTCCGTGCGGTCCAAGAGACCCAGTACTTC. It codes for CASSFRAVQETQYF.

The CDR3 spells CASSRDRSTDTQYF. The CDR3 DNA follows: TGTGCCAGCTCACGGGACAGAAGCACAGATACGCAGTATTTT. This chain uses TRBV18 with TRBJ2-3; TRBD1 agrees at 7 bases. Per the germline V gene, CDR1 is KGHSH and CDR2 is LQKENI. J gave up 0 bases and V 4 bases, and 1 base lay outside the gene matches. CDR3 length: 14 residues.

The rearrangement links TRBV11-2 to TRBJ1-2, with D uncertain. Trimming left V 8 bases short and J 4 bases short, with 8 bases between. Germline lookup yields CDR1 SGHAT and CDR2 FQNNGV. CDR3 length: 11 amino acids. As DNA, the CDR3 is TGTGCCAGCGGTCTCGGCTATGGCTACACCTTC. This gives the protein CASGLGYGYTF.

This sequence joins TRBV19 and TRBJ2-6; D may be TRBD1 (5 bases). Germline V CDR1 and CDR2: LNHDA, SQIVND (reference sequence). Trimming shortened V by 3 bases and J by 3 bases, and 9 bases separated the two germline ends. This CDR3 contains 15 residues. CDR3 loop: CASSIQGVGANVLTF. The DNA for the CDR3 is TGTGCCAGTAGTATTCAAGGGGTTGGGGCCAACGTCCTGACTTTC.

The CDR3 spells CASSLDQGSETQYF. The CDR3 DNA follows: TGTGCCAGCAGCTTAGATCAAGGGAGCGAGACCCAGTACTTC. The chain uses TRBV11-2 and TRBJ2-5, with D possibly matching TRBD2 (5 bases). This CDR3 is built from 14 residues. Germline CDR1 reads SGHAT; CDR2 reads FQNNGV. V shed 0 bases and J shed 5 bases, with 10 bases lying between them.